This TCR beta chain was recorded in a study of T cells in Graves' hyperthyroidism and ophthalmopathy. Study in general: It was at initial diagnosis, before any treatment, that peripheral blood was collected. Whole-study findings and limits: The authors' 13 V-J model separated ophthalmopathy from stable hyperthyroidism.

In its sample, this clonotype was seen a few times. As yet, its antigen is unknown. TCR beta CDR3 sequences were amplified from RNA transcripts. The TCR CDR3 first-round RT-PCR relied on the HTBI primer set. TCRdb reprocessed the multiplex PCR reads with MiXCR, giving one entry per CDR3 protein. The sample includes over 650,000 distinct CDR3 sequences, roughly 15% of them seen just once. Germline V gene lookup returns CDR1 ENHRY and CDR2 SYGVKD. This CDR3 region has 17 residues. V lost 3 bases and J lost 1; bases outside the gene matches: 7. Patients having uncontrolled infection, another autoimmune disease, pregnancy or lactation were not included.

The sequence was collected from a man between 18 and 29 years old with Graves' hyperthyroidism. V is TRBV10-3 and J is TRBJ2-7, with TRBD2 matching 12 bases. Material: blood. The CDR3 sequence: CAISDSRTSGRSYEQYF. The DNA for the CDR3 is TGTGCCATCAGTGACTCCAGAACTAGCGGGAGGTCCTACGAGCAGTACTTC.